The next 28 T cell receptor beta chains were all read from a single sample in a study of cytomegalovirus exposure and HLA in healthy donors. Measured with immunoSEQ multiplex PCR; TCRdb has only the in-frame clones, and not every one. This sample carries about 98,000 clones, less than 90% of them seen once, and the ten largest clones take 5.5% to 7%. Sequencing was performed on PBMCs. These receptors all come from a man between 18 and 29 years old in good health and CMV-seropositive.

V and J are TRBV4-3 and TRBJ1-4; D gene unclear. The germline gives CDR1 LGHNA, CDR2 YSLEER. This CDR3 spans 16 amino acids. With 0 bases removed from V and 0 bases from J, the gap between germline ends came to 8 bases. The CDR3 region is CASSQDQAPTNEKLFF. The CDR3 region has the DNA TGCGCCAGCAGCCAAGATCAGGCACCAACTAATGAAAAACTGTTTTTT.

V gene TRBV12-5 combines with J gene TRBJ2-2, with 8 bases matching TRBD1. Per germline, CDR1 LGHNT and CDR2 FRNRAP. This CDR3 is 14 amino acids long. Trimming removed 5 bases from V and 6 bases from J; junction bases left unmatched: 5. CDR3 DNA: TGTGCTAGTGGTCCCGGACAGGGAGCCGGGGAGCTGTTTTTT. It specifies CASGPGQGAGELFF. The complete variable domain, with remaining parts taken from reference TRBV12-5 and TRBJ2-2, reads DARVTQTPRHKVTEMGQEVTMRCQPILGHNTVFWYRQTMMQGLELLAYFRNRAPLDDSGMPKDRFSAEMPDATLATLKIQPSEPRDSAVYFCASGPGQGAGELFFGEGSRLTVL.

The CDR3 loop reads CASSRPGQGAIGELFF. The CDR3 nucleotides are TGTGCCAGCAGCAGACCGGGACAGGGGGCCATCGGGGAGCTGTTTTTT. The chain links TRBV7-8 to TRBJ2-2, with 12 bases lining up with TRBD1. The junction had 8 bases not matched to a gene; V was cut back by 5 bases and J by 7 bases. The CDR3 sequence is 16 residues long. Germline V gene data show CDR1 as SGHVS and CDR2 as FQNEAQ.

This chain joins TRBV28 and TRBJ2-7, with D tentatively TRBD1 (5 bases). The germline V gene encodes CDR1 MDHEN and CDR2 SYDVKM. CDR3 size: 16 residues. Trimming left V 2 bases short and J 3 bases short, with 17 bases between. CDR3 in DNA: TGTGCCAGCAGTTTAATGGGATTCCAGGGAATCTACGAGCAGTACTTC. Amino acids: CASSLMGFQGIYEQYF.

The chain employs TRBV5-6 and TRBJ2-2, with 7 bases aligning to TRBD1. V shed 0 bases, J shed 3 bases, and the junction held 8 bases outside the gene matches. This CDR3 is built from 17 residues. CDR1 and CDR2 (germline): SGHDT, YYEEEE. CDR3 in amino acids: CASSLVPRDRYTGELFF. The CDR3 coding sequence is TGTGCCAGCAGCTTGGTACCCCGGGACAGATACACCGGGGAGCTGTTTTTT.

This rearrangement joins TRBV4-1 to TRBJ1-1; maybe TRBD1 (6 bases). Trimming pared 0 bases from V and 0 bases from J, leaving 11 bases between. This CDR3 spans 16 amino acids. Germline-derived CDR1 and CDR2 are MGHRA and YSYEKL. CDR3 region: CASSQDEQGMNTEAFF. Here the CDR3 DNA reads TGCGCCAGCAGCCAAGATGAGCAGGGGATGAACACTGAAGCTTTCTTT.

This chain joins TRBV2 and TRBJ2-3, with TRBD2 identical over 9 bases. Germline V lookup: CDR1 SNHLY, CDR2 FYNNEI. This CDR3 contains 14 residues. The junction had 4 bases not matched to a gene; V was cut back by 3 bases and J by 6 bases. CDR3 in amino acids: CASSERGGVDTQYF. The DNA of the CDR3 is TGTGCCAGCAGTGAGCGGGGGGGCGTGGATACGCAGTATTTT.

The V gene is TRBV25-1, the J gene TRBJ2-1; tentative D call: TRBD2 (5 bases). There are 13 residues in the CDR3. V lost 3 bases and J 8 bases, leaving 11 bases between the germline ends. Germline CDR1 and CDR2: MGHDK and SYGVNS. CDR3 nucleotide sequence: TGTGCCAGCAGTGACTCATCGGAGGATGAGCAGTTCTTC. The encoded protein is CASSDSSEDEQFF.

J is TRBJ1-1 and V is TRBV5-6; TRBD1 agrees at 7 bases. This CDR3 region has 13 residues. V was clipped by 4 bases and J by 4 bases; unmatched bases: 4. CDR1 and CDR2 (germline): SGHDT, YYEEEE. The CDR3 loop is CASSRDSRTEAFF. CDR3 in DNA: TGTGCCAGCAGCCGGGACAGCCGCACTGAAGCTTTCTTT.

The chain is built from TRBV7-8 and TRBJ2-2, with D tentatively TRBD1 (5 bases). This CDR3 comprises 14 residues. Germline assignment: CDR1 SGHVS and CDR2 FQNEAQ. Deletions cut 2 bases from V and 6 bases from J, with 10 bases between. The CDR3 nucleotides are TGTGCCAGCAGCTTATTTTCAGGGCCCGGGGAGCTGTTTTTT. Protein sequence: CASSLFSGPGELFF. Full variable domain (missing parts from reference TRBV7-8 and TRBJ2-2): GAGVSQSPRYKVAKRGQDVALRCDPISGHVSLFWYQQALGQGPEFLTYFQNEAQLDKSGLPSDRFFAERPEGSVSTLKIQRTQQEDSAVYLCASSLFSGPGELFFGEGSRLTVL.

This clone was recorded once. This chain links TRBV4-1 with TRBJ2-1, with D unclear. V was trimmed by 5 bases and J by 8 bases, leaving 7 bases between them. The germline gives CDR1 MGHRA, CDR2 YSYEKL. This CDR3 comprises 11 residues. The CDR3, as DNA: TGCGCCAGCAGCTACACAGATGAGCAGTTCTTC. Protein sequence: CASSYTDEQFF.

This clone appeared a single time. The genes are TRBV5-5 and TRBJ1-2, with D possibly being TRBD1 (5 bases). The germline CDR1 and CDR2 sequences are SGHKS and YYEKEE (reference sequence). The CDR3 consists of 15 residues. V was clipped by 3 bases and J by 4 bases, with 16 bases between them. CDR3 in amino acids: CASSSSSAGLYGYTF. Here the CDR3 DNA reads TGTGCCAGCAGCTCAAGTTCGGCAGGGCTCTATGGCTACACCTTC.

This rearrangement joins TRBV13 to TRBJ2-1; 11 nucleotides agree with TRBD2. CDR3 length: 19 amino acids. After removal of 5 bases from V and 2 bases from J, the junction contained 14 bases not matched to a gene. The germline V gene has CDR1 PRHDT and CDR2 FYEKMQ (reference sequence). CDR3 sequence reads: CASSLHRPGLADTYNEQFF. The CDR3 DNA sequence: TGTGCCAGCAGCCTACACCGACCGGGACTAGCGGACACCTACAATGAGCAGTTCTTC.

J is TRBJ1-5 and V is TRBV5-4, with 10 bases matching TRBD1. This CDR3 spans 15 amino acids. The germline gives CDR1 SGHNT, CDR2 YYREEE (reference sequence). J lost 6 bases, V lost 4 bases, and 7 bases had no gene match. In DNA, the CDR3 is TGTGCCAGCAGCGCGGACAGGGGGGTTGGTCAGCCCCAGCATTTT. Translating gives CASSADRGVGQPQHF. The full variable domain, its missing parts supplied by reference TRBV5-4 and TRBJ1-5, is ETGVTQSPTHLIKTRGQQVTLRCSSQSGHNTVSWYQQALGQGPQFIFQYYREEENGRGNFPPRFSGLQFPNYSSELNVNALELDDSALYLCASSADRGVGQPQHFGDGTRLSIL.

This clone is labeled medium-sized. This chain joins TRBV6-5 and TRBJ2-7, with D possibly being TRBD1 (5 bases). The length of the CDR3 is 12 residues. V was pared by 10 bases and J by 4 bases, with 14 bases between. Germline CDR1 is MNHEY and CDR2 is SVGAGI. Here the CDR3 reads CATHDRHYEQYF. The CDR3, as DNA: TGTGCCACTCATGACAGACATTACGAGCAGTACTTC.

The V and J genes are TRBV19 and TRBJ2-7; D is possibly TRBD1 (5 bases). Trimming pared 3 bases from V and 7 bases from J, leaving 7 bases between. The length of the CDR3 is 11 residues. Germline lookup yields CDR1 LNHDA and CDR2 SQIVND (reference sequence). The CDR3 nucleotides read TGTGCCAGTAGTATTCGACAGGAGCAGTACTTC. This gives the protein CASSIRQEQYF.

V and J are TRBV15 and TRBJ2-3, with 11 nucleotides matching TRBD2. The V gene's germline CDR1 is LNHNV and CDR2 YYDKDF (reference sequence). The CDR3 extends over 18 amino acids. J gave up 0 bases and V 2 bases, and 7 bases lay outside the gene matches. The CDR3 DNA reads TGTGCCACCAGCAGATTAGCGGGGGGGACTTCTAGCACAGATACGCAGTATTTT. It codes for CATSRLAGGTSSTDTQYF.

Here the CDR3 reads CASSGATAGDTQYF. The CDR3 nucleotides read TGCGCCAGCAGTGGTGCTACCGCGGGAGATACGCAGTATTTT. The J gene is TRBJ2-3, the V gene TRBV10-1; the D gene is possibly TRBD2 (5 bases). The V end lost 4 bases, the J end lost 5 bases, and 13 bases lay between the germline ends. Germline-derived CDR1 and CDR2 are WNHNN and SYGVQD (reference sequence). This CDR3 spans 14 amino acids.

DNA of the CDR3: TGTGCCAGCAGAAGGGACAGGGCTAATGGTGGCTACACCTTC. This codes for CASRRDRANGGYTF. This chain connects TRBV5-6 to TRBJ1-2; TRBD1 aligns across 9 bases. Germline trimming cut 5 bases from V and 7 bases from J; bases unmatched to any gene: 9. The CDR3 consists of 14 residues. In germline, CDR1 is SGHDT, CDR2 YYEEEE.

The chain carries TRBV6-5 and TRBJ1-2; D is perhaps TRBD1 (6 bases). The CDR3 has 13 residues. The germline CDR1 and CDR2 sequences are MNHEY and SVGAGI. V was pared by 2 bases and J by 3 bases, with 7 bases between. The CDR3 sequence is CASSYGGHYGYTF. DNA for the CDR3: TGTGCCAGCAGTTACGGGGGCCACTATGGCTACACCTTC.

CDR3: CASVRREASYNEQFF. CDR3 DNA: TGTGCCAGCGTACGGCGGGAGGCCTCCTACAATGAGCAGTTCTTC. V gene TRBV7-9 combines with J gene TRBJ2-1; 8 nucleotides agree with TRBD2. The CDR3 spans 15 residues. After removal of 8 bases from V and 0 bases from J, the junction contained 6 bases not matched to a gene. Germline CDR1 is SEHNR and CDR2 is FQNEAQ (reference sequence).

This sequence joins TRBV9 and TRBJ2-3; 7 bases are a match to TRBD2. Trimming removed 3 bases from V and 0 bases from J; junction bases left unmatched: 7. The CDR3 contains 16 residues. Germline loops: CDR1 SGDLS, CDR2 YYNGEE. This chain's CDR3 is CASSGRLAVSTDTQYF. For the CDR3, the DNA is TGTGCCAGCAGCGGACGCCTAGCGGTTAGCACAGATACGCAGTATTTT.

This clone was counted once. The chain employs TRBV7-8 and TRBJ2-5; TRBD2 agrees at 16 bases. Germline loops: CDR1 SGHVS, CDR2 FQNEAQ. This CDR3 is 18 amino acids long. The V segment lost 5 bases and the J segment 5 bases; nucleotides outside the gene matches: 11. CDR3 nucleotides: TGTGCCAGCAGCACAGCCGGGACTAGCGGGGGGGCCGGGGAGACCCAGTACTTC. Translation gives CASSTAGTSGGAGETQYF.

The chain is built from TRBV6-1 and TRBJ1-1; D perhaps matches TRBD1 (5 bases). CDR1 MNHNS and CDR2 SASEGT come from the germline V gene. With 4 bases removed from V and 0 bases from J, the gap between germline ends came to 15 bases. This CDR3 comprises 16 residues. CDR3 amino acids: CASSGGGYALNTEAFF. The CDR3 nucleotides are TGTGCCAGCAGTGGGGGGGGGTACGCCTTGAACACTGAAGCTTTCTTT.

This rearrangement joins TRBV11-3 to TRBJ1-4; D is unclear. This CDR3 has 12 amino acids. Trimming pared 5 bases from V and 5 bases from J, leaving 6 bases between. The germline V gene encodes CDR1 SGHNT and CDR2 YENEEA. The CDR3 region has the DNA TGTGCCAGCAGCCCCCTCAATGAAAAACTGTTTTTT. Amino acids: CASSPLNEKLFF.

This chain joins TRBV5-5 and TRBJ2-7; TRBD2 agrees at 11 bases. V trimming: 0 bases; J trimming: 4 bases; junction bases outside the gene matches: 6. Germline V lookup: CDR1 SGHKS, CDR2 YYEKEE (reference sequence). The CDR3 length is 16 residues. DNA of the CDR3: TGTGCCAGCAGCTTGGTGGGGACTAGCGGCCTGTACGAGCAGTACTTC. Protein: CASSLVGTSGLYEQYF.

The V gene is TRBV5-1, the J gene TRBJ2-3; TRBD2 matches at 13 bases. Germline V gene data show CDR1 as SGHRS and CDR2 as YFSETQ. CDR3 size: 17 residues. With 4 bases clipped from V and 3 bases from J, the junction kept 8 bases outside the gene matches. The CDR3 spells CASSIGLAGVSTDTQYF. CDR3 in DNA: TGCGCCAGCAGCATCGGACTAGCGGGGGTGTCTACAGATACGCAGTATTTT.

By proportion, this clone is medium-sized. This CDR3 reads CASSITSGAFYEQYF. CDR3 bases: TGTGCCAGTAGTATAACTAGCGGAGCTTTCTACGAGCAGTACTTC. The J gene is TRBJ2-7, the V gene TRBV19; 8 positions match TRBD2. The CDR3 loop spans 15 amino acids. The junction had 6 bases not matched to a gene; V was cut back by 2 bases and J by 3 bases. Germline lookup yields CDR1 LNHDA and CDR2 SQIVND (reference sequence).